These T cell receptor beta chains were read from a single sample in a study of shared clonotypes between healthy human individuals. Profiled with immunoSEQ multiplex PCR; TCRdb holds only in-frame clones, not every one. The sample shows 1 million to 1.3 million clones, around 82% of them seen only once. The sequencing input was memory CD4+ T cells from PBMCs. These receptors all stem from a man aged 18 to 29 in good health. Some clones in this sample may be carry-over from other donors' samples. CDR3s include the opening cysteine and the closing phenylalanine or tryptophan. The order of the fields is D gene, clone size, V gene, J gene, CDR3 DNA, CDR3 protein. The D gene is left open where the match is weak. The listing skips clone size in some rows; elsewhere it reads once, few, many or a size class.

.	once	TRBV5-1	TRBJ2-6	TGCGCCAGCAGCTTCACACAGGGCTCTGGGGCCAACGTCCTGACTTTC	CASSFTQGSGANVLTF
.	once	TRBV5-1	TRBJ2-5	TGCGCCAGCAGCTTGGTTGGGGTACCAACTCAAGAGACCCAGTACTTC	CASSLVGVPTQETQYF
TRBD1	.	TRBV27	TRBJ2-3	TGTGCCAGCAGACAGGGGGTTGGCACAGATACGCAGTATTTT	CASRQGVGTDTQYF
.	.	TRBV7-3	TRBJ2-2	TGTGCCAGCAGCCGCCAAGCAGGACCTAACACCGGGGAGCTGTTTTTT	CASSRQAGPNTGELFF
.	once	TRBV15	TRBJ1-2	TGTGCCACCAGCAGAGATTTGGGGGGTAACTATGGCTACACCTTC	CATSRDLGGNYGYTF
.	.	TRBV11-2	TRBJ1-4	TGTGCCAGCAGCCCTGAATTTTTACAGGGCGGACTAGAAAAACTGTTTTTT	CASSPEFLQGGLEKLFF
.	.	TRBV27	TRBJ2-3	TGTGCCAGCAGTTTATTGGGGGGTCGCGCCCAAACGCAGTATTTT	CASSLLGGRAQTQYF
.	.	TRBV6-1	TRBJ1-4	TGTGCCAGCAGTGAAGGTCTAGGGCGGGGAAATGAAAAACTGTTTTTT	CASSEGLGRGNEKLFF
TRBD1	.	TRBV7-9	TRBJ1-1	TGTGCCAGCAGCCCGACAGGGGCCCCCTATGGGGGCACTGAAGCTTTCTTT	CASSPTGAPYGGTEAFF
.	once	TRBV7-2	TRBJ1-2	TGTGCCAGCAGCTTAGAACCACACCCTGGATATGGCTGGACCTTC	CASSLEPHPGYGWTF
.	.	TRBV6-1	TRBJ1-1	TGTGCCAGCTACGCTTGGACTGAAGCTTTCTTT	CASYAWTEAFF
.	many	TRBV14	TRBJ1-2	TGTGCCAGCAGCCAAGAAATCTGGACCGGGGGGTTCAGTGGCTACACCTTC	CASSQEIWTGGFSGYTF